This T cell receptor beta chain was identified during a study of spatial heterogeneity in lung cancer. The study's findings and limits: Tumors with more nonsynonymous mutations had more expanded intratumoral alpha and beta TCRs.

TCRdb fed the 5' RACE reads into MiXCR, producing one record per CDR3 protein. The sample consists of some 13,000 distinct CDR3 sequences, under 4% of them appearing once. This clonotype was seen ten or more times. Antigen: not known. Time point defined: sample taken at primary tumor resection. Germline assignment: CDR1 MNHEY and CDR2 SVGEGT. The germline V and J ends were trimmed by 3 bases and 10 bases, with 22 bases remaining between them. This CDR3 comprises 17 residues. This TCR came from a male donor with early-stage non-small cell lung cancer. The material sequenced was lung tumor tissue, taken at surgery. The chain joins TRBV6-2 or TRBV6-3 to TRBJ1-6; a weak D match, TRBD1 (6 bases). The CDR3 loop is CASSYFPRGELDSPLHF. The CDR3 DNA is TGTGCCAGCAGTTATTTCCCCAGGGGCGAGTTGGACTCACCCCTCCACTTT.